Below are 8 T cell receptor beta chains sequenced from a single sample in a study of shared clonotypes between healthy human individuals. Some clones are missing from TCRdb's copy, which holds only in-frame ones; the method was immunoSEQ multiplex PCR. Of some 1.4 million clones in the sample, around 97% were seen once. Sequencing was carried out using naive CD4+ T cells sorted from blood. The subset denotes: CD45RA+ positively selected. These receptors were collected from a young man in good health.

In the case of this clone: Other DNA sequences in the sample encode the same CDR3. This rearrangement joins TRBV18 to TRBJ2-7; D unclear. The V gene lost 0 bases and the J gene lost 0 bases, with 0 bases spanning the gap. Germline V CDR1 and CDR2: KGHSH, LQKENI. The CDR3 totals 12 residues. This CDR3 is CASSPPSYEQYF. DNA for the CDR3: TGTGCCAGCTCACCACCCTCCTACGAGCAGTACTTC.

The chain has TRBV10-2 and TRBJ2-7; 8 bases map to TRBD2. The ends lost 1 base at V and 1 base at J; junction bases unmatched: 3. The V gene's germline CDR1 is WSHSY and CDR2 SAAADI. The CDR3 covers 15 residues. In DNA, the CDR3 is TGCGCCAGCAGTGAGTTACGGGGGGGGTCCTACGAGCAGTACTTC. Translation: CASSELRGGSYEQYF.

V and J are TRBV4-3 and TRBJ2-1; tentatively, D is TRBD1 (5 bases). The CDR3 is made up of 14 amino acids. In germline, CDR1 is LGHNA, CDR2 YSLEER. Between the trimmed V and J ends, which lost 5 bases and 2 bases, there was a span of 10 bases. The CDR3 DNA is TGCGCCAGCAGCAGGGGCAATACCTACAATGAGCAGTTCTTC. It encodes CASSRGNTYNEQFF.

The V call is TRBV7-2, the J call TRBJ2-7; D unclear. Per the germline V gene, CDR1 is SGHTA and CDR2 is FQGNSA. The ends were cut back, 8 bases at V and 7 bases at J, with 21 bases in the middle. The CDR3 is 14 residues long. The CDR3 loop reads CASSSPDSPKEQYF. The CDR3 region has the DNA TGTGCCAGCTCCTCCCCGGATTCCCCTAAGGAGCAGTACTTC.

V is TRBV9 and J is TRBJ2-2; 9 bases map to TRBD1. The CDR3 sequence is 19 residues long. J was trimmed by 1 base and V by 0 bases; bases with no gene match: 10. Germline CDR1 reads SGDLS; CDR2 reads YYNGEE. The CDR3 here is CASSVAPGQGKENTGELFF. CDR3 nucleotides: TGTGCCAGCAGCGTAGCGCCGGGACAGGGAAAGGAGAACACCGGGGAGCTGTTTTTT.

The chain couples TRBV28 to TRBJ1-1; TRBD1 matches at 7 bases. The length of the CDR3 is 16 residues. Germline V CDR1 and CDR2: MDHEN, SYDVKM. V lost 6 bases, J lost 4 bases, and 14 bases stayed unmatched. This chain's CDR3 is CASSPDRVGFGTEAFF. The CDR3 DNA reads TGTGCCAGCAGCCCAGACAGGGTTGGTTTTGGCACTGAAGCTTTCTTT.

This chain connects TRBV21-1 to TRBJ1-1; TRBD1 is the table's D call, not checked against the DNA. TRBV21-1 is a recognized pseudogene. The CDR3 covers 18 residues. This CDR3 reads CASSKAPRGNDEETEAFF. In nucleotides, the CDR3 is TGTGCCAGCAGCAAAGCGCCCAGGGGGAATGATGAGGAAACTGAAGCTTTCTTT.

The chain recombines TRBV10-2 with TRBJ2-1; the match to TRBD1 covers 7 bases. Germline CDR1 WSHSY, CDR2 SAAADI. V dropped 6 bases and J dropped 2; count of bases not matched to a gene: 4. The CDR3 totals 14 residues. As DNA, the CDR3 is TGCGCCAGCAGATCGGACAGGACCTACAATGAGCAGTTCTTC. It is translated as CASRSDRTYNEQFF.